This T cell receptor beta chain was identified during a study of CXCR3-negative and CXCR3-positive naive CD8 T cells. Of note for this clonotype: Antigen: not known.

Via 5' RACE with UMI labels, TRB cDNA libraries were prepared. TCRdb reprocessed the 5' RACE reads, keeping one entry per CDR3 protein, no DNA. The specimen's table records tens of thousands of distinct CDR3 sequences. Sorts performed in triplicate captured 300,000 cells each from every CD8+ T cell subset. Findings of the study overall: Partial loss of CXCR3 expression followed cryopreservation; most assays used fresh PBMCs. Both naive subsets showed comparably high diversity, and memory CD8+ cells showed much lower diversity.

This sequence was found in a human donor in good health. Some clones in this sample may be carry-over from other donors' samples. The sequenced material came from memory CD8+ T cells from blood.

Here the CDR3 reads CSVAQTSGGGNEQFF. The chain joins TRBV29-1 to TRBJ2-1; the D call of TRBD2 rests on TCRdb alone, since no DNA is present to check it. Germline CDR1 is SQVTM and CDR2 is ANQGSEA. This CDR3 has 15 residues.